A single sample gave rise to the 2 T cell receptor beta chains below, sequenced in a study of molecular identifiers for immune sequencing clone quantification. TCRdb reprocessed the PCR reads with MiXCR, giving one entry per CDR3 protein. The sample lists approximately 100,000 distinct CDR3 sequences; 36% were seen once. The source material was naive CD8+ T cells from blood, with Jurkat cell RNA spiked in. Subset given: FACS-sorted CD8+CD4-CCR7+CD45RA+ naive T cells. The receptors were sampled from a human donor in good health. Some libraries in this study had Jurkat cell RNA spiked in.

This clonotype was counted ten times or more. The CDR3 sequence is CASSHGTSGASTDTQYF. The CDR3 DNA is TGCGCCAGCAGCCACGGGACTAGCGGGGCTAGCACAGATACGCAGTATTTT. The chain employs TRBV4-1 and TRBJ2-3; 13 nucleotides align to TRBD2. Germline CDR1 MGHRA, CDR2 YSYEKL. The CDR3 totals 17 residues. V shed 3 bases, J shed 0 bases, and the junction held 3 bases outside the gene matches.

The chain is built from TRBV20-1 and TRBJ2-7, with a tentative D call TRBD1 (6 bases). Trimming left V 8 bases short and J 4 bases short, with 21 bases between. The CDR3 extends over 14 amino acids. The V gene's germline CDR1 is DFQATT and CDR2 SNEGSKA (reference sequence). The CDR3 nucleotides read TGCAGTACATCTCATGGAATGGGGGCGTACGAGCAGTACTTC. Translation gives CSTSHGMGAYEQYF.